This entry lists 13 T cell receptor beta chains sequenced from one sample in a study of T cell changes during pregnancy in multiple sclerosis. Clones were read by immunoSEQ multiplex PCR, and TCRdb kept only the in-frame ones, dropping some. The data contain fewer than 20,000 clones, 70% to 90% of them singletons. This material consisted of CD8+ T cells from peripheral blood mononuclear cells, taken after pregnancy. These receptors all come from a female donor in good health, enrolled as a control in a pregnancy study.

Here the CDR3 DNA reads TGTGCCAGCAGTTTAGGGGACAGCTACAATGAGCAGTTCTTC. Translating it yields CASSLGDSYNEQFF. V gene TRBV27 combines with J gene TRBJ2-1; 7 nucleotides align to TRBD1. This CDR3 is 14 amino acids long. After removal of 2 bases from V and 3 bases from J, the junction contained 1 base not matched to a gene. CDR1 is MNHEY, CDR2 SMNVEV, per germline (reference sequence).

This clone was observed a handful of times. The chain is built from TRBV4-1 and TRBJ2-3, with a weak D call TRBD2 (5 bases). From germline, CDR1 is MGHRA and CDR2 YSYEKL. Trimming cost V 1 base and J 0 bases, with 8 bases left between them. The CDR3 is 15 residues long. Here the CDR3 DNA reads TGCGCCAGCAGCCAAGCGTGGAGGAGCACAGATACGCAGTATTTT. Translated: CASSQAWRSTDTQYF.

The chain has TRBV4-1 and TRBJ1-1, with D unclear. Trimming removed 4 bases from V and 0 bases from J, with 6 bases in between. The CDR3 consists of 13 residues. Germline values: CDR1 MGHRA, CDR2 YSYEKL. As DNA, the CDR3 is TGCGCCAGCAGCCCCGTTCTGAACACTGAAGCTTTCTTT. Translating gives CASSPVLNTEAFF.

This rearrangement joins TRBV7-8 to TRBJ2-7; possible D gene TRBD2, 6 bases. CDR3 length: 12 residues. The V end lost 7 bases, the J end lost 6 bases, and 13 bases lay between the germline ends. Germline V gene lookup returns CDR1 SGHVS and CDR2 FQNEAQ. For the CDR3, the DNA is TGTGCCAGCACCGCTAGCGTAGGCGAGCAGTACTTC. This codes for CASTASVGEQYF. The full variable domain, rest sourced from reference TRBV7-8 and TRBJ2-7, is GAGVSQSPRYKVAKRGQDVALRCDPISGHVSLFWYQQALGQGPEFLTYFQNEAQLDKSGLPSDRFFAERPEGSVSTLKIQRTQQEDSAVYLCASTASVGEQYFGPGTRLTVT.

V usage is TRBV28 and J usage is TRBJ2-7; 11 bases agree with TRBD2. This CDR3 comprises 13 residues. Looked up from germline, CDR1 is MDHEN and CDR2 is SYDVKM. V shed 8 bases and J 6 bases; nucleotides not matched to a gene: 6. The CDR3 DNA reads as TGTGCCAGCGCGCTAGCGGGAGGTCTCGAGCAGTACTTC. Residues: CASALAGGLEQYF.

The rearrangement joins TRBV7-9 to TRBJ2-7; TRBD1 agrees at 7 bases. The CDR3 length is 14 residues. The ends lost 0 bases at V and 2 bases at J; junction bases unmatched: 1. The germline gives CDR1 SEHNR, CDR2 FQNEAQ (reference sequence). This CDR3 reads CASSLAGTAYEQYF. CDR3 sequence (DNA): TGTGCCAGCAGCTTAGCCGGGACAGCCTACGAGCAGTACTTC. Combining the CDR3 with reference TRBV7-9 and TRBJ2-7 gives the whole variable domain DTGVSQNPRHKITKRGQNVTFRCDPISEHNRLYWYRQTLGQGPEFLTYFQNEAQLEKSRLLSDRFSAERPKGSFSTLEIQRTEQGDSAMYLCASSLAGTAYEQYFGPGTRLTVT.

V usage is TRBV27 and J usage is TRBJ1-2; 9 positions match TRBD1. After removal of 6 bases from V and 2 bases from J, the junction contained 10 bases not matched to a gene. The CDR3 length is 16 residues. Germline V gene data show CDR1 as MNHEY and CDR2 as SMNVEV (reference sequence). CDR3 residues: CASRPTRDRANYGYTF. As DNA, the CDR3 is TGTGCCAGCAGACCCACCAGGGACAGGGCAAACTATGGCTACACCTTC.

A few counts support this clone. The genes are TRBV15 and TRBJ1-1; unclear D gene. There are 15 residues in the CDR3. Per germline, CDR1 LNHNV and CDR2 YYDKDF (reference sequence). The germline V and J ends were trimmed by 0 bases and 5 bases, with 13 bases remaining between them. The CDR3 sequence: CATSRDQELGTEAFF. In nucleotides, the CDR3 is TGTGCCACCAGCAGAGATCAGGAACTTGGGACTGAAGCTTTCTTT.

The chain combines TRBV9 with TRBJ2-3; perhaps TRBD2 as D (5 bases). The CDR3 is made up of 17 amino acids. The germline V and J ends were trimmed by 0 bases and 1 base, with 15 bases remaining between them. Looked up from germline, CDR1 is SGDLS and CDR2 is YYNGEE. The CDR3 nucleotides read TGTGCCAGCAGCGTAGACGCCACCGAGGGTGGCACAGATACGCAGTATTTT. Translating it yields CASSVDATEGGTDTQYF.

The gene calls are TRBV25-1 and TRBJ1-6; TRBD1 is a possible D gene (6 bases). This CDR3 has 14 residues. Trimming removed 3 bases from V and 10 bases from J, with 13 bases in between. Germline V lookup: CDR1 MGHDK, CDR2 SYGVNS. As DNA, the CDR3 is TGTGCCAGCAGTGATGGTCAGGGGAGCTCACCCCTCCACTTT. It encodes CASSDGQGSSPLHF.

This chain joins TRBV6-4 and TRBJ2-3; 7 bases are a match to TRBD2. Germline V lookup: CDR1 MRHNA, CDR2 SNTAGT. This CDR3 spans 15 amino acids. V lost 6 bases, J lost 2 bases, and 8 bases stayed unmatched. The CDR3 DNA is TGTGCCAGCAGGCCCGGGGAGGGCTCCACAGATACGCAGTATTTT. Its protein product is CASRPGEGSTDTQYF.

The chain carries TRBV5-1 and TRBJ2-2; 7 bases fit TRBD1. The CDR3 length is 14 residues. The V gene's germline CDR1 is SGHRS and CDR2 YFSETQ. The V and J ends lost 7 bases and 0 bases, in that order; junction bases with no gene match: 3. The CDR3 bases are TGCGCCAGCGACACAGGGGCGAACACCGGGGAGCTGTTTTTT. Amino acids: CASDTGANTGELFF.

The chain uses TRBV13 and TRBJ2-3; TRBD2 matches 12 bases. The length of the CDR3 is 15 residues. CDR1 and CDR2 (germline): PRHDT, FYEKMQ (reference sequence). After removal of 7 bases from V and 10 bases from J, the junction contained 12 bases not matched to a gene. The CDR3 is CASTPPTLAGGSQYF. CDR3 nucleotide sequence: TGTGCCAGCACCCCCCCAACGCTAGCGGGAGGGTCGCAGTATTTT.